This entry is about one T cell receptor beta chain. V was shortened by 2 bases and J by 8 bases, with 10 bases between the two germline ends. The germline V gene has CDR1 GTSNPN and CDR2 SVGIG (reference sequence). The CDR3 has 12 residues. This record comes from a study of OX40 agonist ivuxolimab in advanced cancers. At the level of the study: Head and neck, renal cell, melanoma or hepatocellular carcinoma were the cancers that dose-escalation patients had. Three patients showed partial responses: one hepatocellular carcinoma and two cutaneous melanoma cases.

Sequencing used immunoSEQ multiplex PCR; TCRdb keeps in-frame clones, though not all of them. This table holds over 90,000 clones, approximately 84% found once. The sequence was obtained from an adult with an advanced solid tumor such as melanoma, head and neck, liver or kidney cancer. The specimen comprised CD4+ or CD8+ T cells sorted from blood, sampled in a trial of the OX40 agonist ivuxolimab. V usage is TRBV30 and J usage is TRBJ2-1; TRBD1 is a possible D gene (6 bases). The CDR3 DNA reads TGTGCCTGGAGTCGACAGGTAGATGAGCAGTTCTTC. Its translation: CAWSRQVDEQFF. Full variable domain (remainder filled in from reference TRBV30 and TRBJ2-1): SQTIHQWPATLVQPVGSPLSLECTVEGTSNPNLYWYRQAAGRGLQLLFYSVGIGQISSEVPQNLSASRPQDRQFILSSKKLLLSDSGFYLCAWSRQVDEQFFGPGTRLTVL.